Included here is one TCR beta chain sequence, with context. This sample was taken from a study of blood T cell repertoires in COVID-19. The overall study: T cells, B-cell-depleted T cells, or PBMCs supplied cDNA or gDNA.

The study drew participants aged about 18 to 95 years from under 30 US areas. In assigning cohorts, the study relied on participant-reported clinical history. The CDR3 sequence is 18 residues long. Original data processing: Reference gene primers were amplified, and this amplification served to estimate nucleated cell counts. Here immunoSEQ multiplex PCR was the method, and the copy in TCRdb shows in-frame clones only, minus some. The V and J calls and the clone size are those of that table, but D and trimming were determined from the DNA. Of a few hundred thousand clones in the sample, 80% to 90% are singletons; the top ten hold just under 9%.

This receptor was taken from a young woman who had recovered from COVID-19. The chain uses TRBV21-1 and TRBJ1-1; the listed D gene, TRBD1, was not tested against the DNA. TRBV21-1 is shown as a pseudogene. Specimen: PBMCs or T cells enriched from blood (not recorded which). CDR3 protein: CASSVRRTGGPASTEAFF. CDR3 DNA: TGTGCCAGCAGCGTACGCCGGACAGGGGGGCCCGCGAGCACTGAAGCTTTCTTT.